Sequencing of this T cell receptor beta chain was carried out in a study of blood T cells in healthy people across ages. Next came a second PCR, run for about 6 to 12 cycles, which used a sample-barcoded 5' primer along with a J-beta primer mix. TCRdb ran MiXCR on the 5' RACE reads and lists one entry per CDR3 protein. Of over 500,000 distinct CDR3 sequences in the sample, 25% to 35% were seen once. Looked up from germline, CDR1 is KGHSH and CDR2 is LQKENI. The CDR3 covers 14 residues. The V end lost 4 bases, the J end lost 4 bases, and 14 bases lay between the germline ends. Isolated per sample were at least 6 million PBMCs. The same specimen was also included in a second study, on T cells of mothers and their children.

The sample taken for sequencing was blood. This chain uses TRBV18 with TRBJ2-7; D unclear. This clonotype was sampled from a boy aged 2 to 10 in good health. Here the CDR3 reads CASSRETSGYEQYF. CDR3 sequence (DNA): TGTGCCAGCTCACGTGAGACCTCTGGATACGAGCAGTACTTC.